These T cell receptor beta chains were read from a single sample in a study of blood T cell repertoires in COVID-19. Sequencing was performed with immunoSEQ multiplex PCR; in TCRdb, only in-frame clones are kept and a portion is missing. This sample has around 60,000 clones, with approximately 80% found just once. Material for sequencing was peripheral blood. The origin of the receptors is an elderly man with acute or convalescent COVID-19. Both conserved end residues are part of each CDR3. D genes are given only for firm matches. Clone size is given for some rows only: seen once, a few or many times, or a class if the clone is expanded.

size: once
J: TRBJ1-4
V: TRBV15
D: .
CDR3: CATSRRTDPMTEKLFF
DNA: TGTGCCACCAGCCGGAGGACAGATCCTATGACCGAAAAACTGTTTTTT

size: .
J: TRBJ2-3
V: TRBV5-1
D: TRBD2
CDR3: CASSFSLAGGPKTDTQYF
DNA: TGCGCCAGCAGCTTCTCCCTAGCGGGGGGGCCTAAAACAGATACGCAGTATTTT

size: .
J: TRBJ2-7
V: TRBV20-1
D: TRBD1
CDR3: CSASPGQVNDEQYF
DNA: TGCAGTGCTAGTCCGGGACAGGTAAACGACGAGCAGTACTTC

size: .
J: TRBJ2-3
V: TRBV19
D: .
CDR3: CASSMGGGTDTQYF
DNA: TGTGCCAGTAGTATGGGTGGGGGGACAGATACGCAGTATTTT

size: .
J: TRBJ2-7
V: TRBV6-5
D: .
CDR3: CASRGWTHRGYEQYF
DNA: TGTGCCAGCAGGGGATGGACACATAGGGGGTACGAGCAGTACTTC

size: .
J: TRBJ1-5
V: TRBV27
D: TRBD1
CDR3: CASSVTGGRNQPQHF
DNA: TGTGCCAGCAGCGTGACAGGGGGACGCAATCAGCCCCAGCATTTT

size: .
J: TRBJ1-2
V: TRBV2
D: .
CDR3: CASSEIRQGDGYTF
DNA: TGTGCCAGCAGTGAGATTCGGCAGGGTGATGGCTACACCTTC

size: .
J: TRBJ1-2
V: TRBV24-1
D: TRBD1
CDR3: CATSAGTGYGYTF
DNA: TGTGCCACCAGTGCCGGGACAGGATATGGCTACACCTTC

size: .
J: TRBJ1-5
V: TRBV6-1
D: .
CDR3: CASSEGGLFPHF
DNA: TGTGCCAGCAGTGAAGGGGGACTCTTTCCGCATTTT

size: .
J: TRBJ1-3
V: TRBV30
D: .
CDR3: CAWSVDRDSGNTIYF
DNA: TGTGCCTGGAGTGTAGACAGAGACTCTGGAAACACCATATATTTT

size: .
J: TRBJ1-1
V: TRBV14
D: .
CDR3: CASSGRVPTNTEAFF
DNA: TGTGCCAGCAGCGGGAGGGTACCGACGAACACTGAAGCTTTCTTT

size: .
J: TRBJ2-4
V: TRBV7-9
D: .
CDR3: CASSSLGGKNIQYF
DNA: TGTGCCAGCAGCTCCCTCGGGGGAAAAAACATTCAGTACTTC

size: .
J: TRBJ1-1
V: TRBV6-5
D: .
CDR3: CASSYEGGTEAFF
DNA: TGTGCCAGCAGTTACGAGGGAGGCACTGAAGCTTTCTTT

size: .
J: TRBJ1-2
V: TRBV25-1
D: .
CDR3: CASSEWKGGGYTF
DNA: TGTGCCAGCAGTGAATGGAAAGGGGGTGGCTACACCTTC

size: .
J: TRBJ1-1
V: TRBV2
D: .
CDR3: CASKLRGAGTEAFF
DNA: TGTGCCAGCAAACTTCGTGGGGCTGGGACTGAAGCTTTCTTT

size: .
J: TRBJ1-2
V: TRBV6-5
D: TRBD1
CDR3: CASSYLTGARKGYTF
DNA: TGTGCCAGCAGTTACCTTACAGGGGCGAGAAAGGGCTACACCTTC

size: .
J: TRBJ2-5
V: TRBV2
D: TRBD2
CDR3: CASSGAGAHQETQYF
DNA: TGTGCCAGCAGTGGAGCGGGGGCCCACCAAGAGACCCAGTACTTC

size: once
J: TRBJ2-5
V: TRBV3-1/TRBV3-2
D: .
CDR3: CASSRSGAAQETQYF
DNA: TGTGCCAGCAGCCGTTCGGGAGCGGCTCAAGAGACCCAGTACTTC

size: once
J: TRBJ2-7
V: TRBV5-6
D: TRBD2
CDR3: CASSLAGGGHEQYF
DNA: TGTGCCAGCAGCTTGGCTGGCGGGGGGCACGAGCAGTACTTC

size: .
J: TRBJ2-7
V: TRBV7-8
D: .
CDR3: CASSLVSVSYEQYF
DNA: TGTGCCAGCAGCTTAGTTAGCGTATCCTACGAGCAGTACTTC

size: .
J: TRBJ1-4
V: TRBV7-9
D: TRBD1
CDR3: CASSQGTAANEKLFF
DNA: TGTGCCAGCAGCCAAGGGACAGCGGCTAATGAAAAACTGTTTTTT

size: .
J: TRBJ2-1
V: TRBV11-2
D: TRBD1
CDR3: CASSLKTGLAYNEQFF
DNA: TGTGCCAGCAGCCTAAAGACAGGGTTGGCCTACAATGAGCAGTTCTTC

size: .
J: TRBJ1-6
V: TRBV30
D: .
CDR3: CAWASYVNSPLHF
DNA: TGTGCCTGGGCTAGTTATGTAAATTCACCCCTCCACTTT

size: .
J: TRBJ2-3
V: TRBV5-5
D: TRBD2
CDR3: CASSYGLVTDTQYF
DNA: TGTGCCAGCAGCTACGGACTAGTCACAGATACGCAGTATTTT

size: .
J: TRBJ2-3
V: TRBV6-1
D: TRBD2
CDR3: CASSEPSLLAADTQYF
DNA: TGTGCCAGCAGTGAGCCTTCCCTACTAGCGGCAGATACGCAGTATTTT

size: few
J: TRBJ2-2
V: TRBV14
D: TRBD2
CDR3: CASSQGLAVSTGELFF
DNA: TGTGCCAGCAGCCAAGGACTAGCGGTCTCGACCGGGGAGCTGTTTTTT